This TCR beta chain is from a study of identical twins. Regarding the study as a whole: Invariant populations such as MAIT and iNKT cells could partly muddle zero-insertion analyses.

Donors were all healthy Caucasians. The sample holds many counts of this clonotype. The antigen is undetermined. Germline CDR1 reads SGHVS; CDR2 reads FNYEAQ. The CDR3 consists of 16 residues. Trimming cost V 1 base and J 4 bases; bases outside gene matches: 0. TCRdb reanalysed the 5' RACE reads using MiXCR and keeps one entry per CDR3 protein. The sample carries roughly 1.6 million distinct CDR3 sequences, roughly a third recorded once. The sequenced material came from cord blood. The TCR sequence derives from a newborn girl in good health. This chain links TRBV7-6 with TRBJ2-1; 14 nucleotides match TRBD2. CDR3 protein: CASSLGTSGRYNEQFF. Here the CDR3 DNA reads TGTGCCAGCAGCTTAGGGACTAGCGGGAGGTACAATGAGCAGTTCTTC. The complete variable domain, with remaining parts taken from reference TRBV7-6 and TRBJ2-1, reads GAGVSQSPRYKVTKRGQDVALRCDPISGHVSLYWYRQALGQGPEFLTYFNYEAQQDKSGLPNDRFSAERPEGSISTLTIQRTEQRDSAMYRCASSLGTSGRYNEQFFGPGTRLTVL.